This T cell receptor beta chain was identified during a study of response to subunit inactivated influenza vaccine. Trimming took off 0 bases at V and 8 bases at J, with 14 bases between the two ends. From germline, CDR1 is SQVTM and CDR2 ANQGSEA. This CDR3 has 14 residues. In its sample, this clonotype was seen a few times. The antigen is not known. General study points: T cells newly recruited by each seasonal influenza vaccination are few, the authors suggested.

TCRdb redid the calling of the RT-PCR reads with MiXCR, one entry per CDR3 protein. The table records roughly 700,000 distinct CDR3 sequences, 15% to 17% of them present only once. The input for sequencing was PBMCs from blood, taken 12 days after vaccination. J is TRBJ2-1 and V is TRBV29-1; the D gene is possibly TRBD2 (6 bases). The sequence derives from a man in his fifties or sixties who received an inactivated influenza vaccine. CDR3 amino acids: CSVEDGTYDDEQFF. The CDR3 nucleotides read TGCAGCGTTGAAGATGGGACTTACGACGATGAGCAGTTCTTC.